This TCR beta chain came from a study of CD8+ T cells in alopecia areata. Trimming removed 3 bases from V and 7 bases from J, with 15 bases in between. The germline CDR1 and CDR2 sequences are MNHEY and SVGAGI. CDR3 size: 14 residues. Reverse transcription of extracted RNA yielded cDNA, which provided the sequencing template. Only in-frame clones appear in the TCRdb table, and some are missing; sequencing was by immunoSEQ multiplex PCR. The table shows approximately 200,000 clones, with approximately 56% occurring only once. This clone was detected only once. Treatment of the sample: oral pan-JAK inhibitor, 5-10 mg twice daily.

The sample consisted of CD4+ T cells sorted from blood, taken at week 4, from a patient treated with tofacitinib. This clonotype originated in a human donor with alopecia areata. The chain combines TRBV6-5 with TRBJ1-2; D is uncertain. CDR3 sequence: CASSYLAGPSGYTF. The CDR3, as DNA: TGTGCCAGCAGTTATCTGGCAGGACCCTCTGGCTACACCTTC.